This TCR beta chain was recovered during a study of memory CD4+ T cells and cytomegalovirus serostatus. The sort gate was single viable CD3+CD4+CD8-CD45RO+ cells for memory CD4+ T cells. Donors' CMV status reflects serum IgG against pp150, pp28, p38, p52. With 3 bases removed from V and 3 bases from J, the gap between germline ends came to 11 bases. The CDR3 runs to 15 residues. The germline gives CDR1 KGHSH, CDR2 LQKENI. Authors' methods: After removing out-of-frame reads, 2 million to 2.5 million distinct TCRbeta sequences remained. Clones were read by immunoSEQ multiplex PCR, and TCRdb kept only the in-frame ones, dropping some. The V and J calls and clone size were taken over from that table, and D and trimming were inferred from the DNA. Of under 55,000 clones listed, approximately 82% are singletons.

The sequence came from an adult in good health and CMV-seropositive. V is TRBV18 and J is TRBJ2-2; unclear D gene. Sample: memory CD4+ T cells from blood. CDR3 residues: CASSPLRADTGELFF. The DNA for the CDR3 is TGTGCCAGCTCACCCCTAAGAGCCGACACCGGGGAGCTGTTTTTT.